The present entry profiles one T cell receptor (beta chain) with its context. Its target is unknown. With 3 bases removed from V and 4 bases from J, the gap between germline ends came to 9 bases. This CDR3 has 13 residues. This sample was included in a study of T-cell memory formation after mild COVID-19. The TCR alpha and TCR beta cDNA libraries, bearing sample barcodes and UMIs, were generated by 5'RACE using constant-segment primers. TCRdb used MiXCR to reprocess the 5' RACE reads, holding one entry per CDR3 protein. The sample lists roughly 550,000 distinct CDR3 sequences, 20% occurring once. Study-wide findings and caveats: CD4/CD8 balance characterized clones contracting day 15 to 85, and CD4+ skew characterized later expanders.

This chain links TRBV12-3 or TRBV12-4 with TRBJ1-2; no definite D call. The sample consisted of PBMCs or a T cell subset sorted from them (not recorded which). The receptor comes from an adult woman who had mild COVID-19 (a few samples of this study predate the infection). Cell type and time point are not known. The CDR3 coding sequence is TGTGCCAGCAGTTTGTCACCGATCTATGGCTACACCTTC. It specifies CASSLSPIYGYTF.